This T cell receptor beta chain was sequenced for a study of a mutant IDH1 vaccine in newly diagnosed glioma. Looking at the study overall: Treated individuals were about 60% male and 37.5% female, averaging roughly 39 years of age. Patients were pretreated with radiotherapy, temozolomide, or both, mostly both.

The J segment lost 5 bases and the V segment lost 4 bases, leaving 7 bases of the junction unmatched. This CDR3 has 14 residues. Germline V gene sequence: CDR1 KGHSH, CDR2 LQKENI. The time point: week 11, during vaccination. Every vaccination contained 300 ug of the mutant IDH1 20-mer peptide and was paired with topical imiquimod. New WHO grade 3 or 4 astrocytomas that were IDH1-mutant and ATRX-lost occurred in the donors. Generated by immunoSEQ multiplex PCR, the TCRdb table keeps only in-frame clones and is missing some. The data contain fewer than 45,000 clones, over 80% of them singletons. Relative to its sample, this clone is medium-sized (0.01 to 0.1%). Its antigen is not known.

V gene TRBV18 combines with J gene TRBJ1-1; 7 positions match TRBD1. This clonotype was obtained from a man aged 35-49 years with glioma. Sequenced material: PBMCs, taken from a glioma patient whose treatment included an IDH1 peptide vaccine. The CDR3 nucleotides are TGTGCCAGCTCACTTACAGGGGAGAGGACTGAAGCTTTCTTT. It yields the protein CASSLTGERTEAFF.